The following is a T cell receptor (beta chain) sequence with its context. These data originate in a study of blood T cells in healthy people across ages. Germline loops: CDR1 SGHAT, CDR2 FQNNGV. The CDR3 length is 15 residues. Trimming took off 1 base at V and 3 bases at J, with 12 bases between the two ends. Using a J-beta primer mix together with a sample-barcoded 5' primer, a second PCR was run for roughly 6 to 11 cycles. Every sample gave at least 3 million paired-end reads containing CDR3. TCRdb independently ran MiXCR on the 5' RACE reads; one entry per CDR3 protein. Among roughly 1,800,000 distinct CDR3 sequences listed, roughly 52% were seen once.

The TCR was taken from a woman between 40 and 55 years old in good health. The gene calls are TRBV11-2 and TRBJ2-5, with D perhaps matching TRBD1 (6 bases). The sample comprised blood. CDR3 protein: CASSLGRDTEETQYF. Here the CDR3 DNA reads TGTGCCAGCAGCTTAGGAAGGGACACTGAAGAGACCCAGTACTTC. The whole variable domain, remainder taken from reference TRBV11-2 and TRBJ2-5, is EAGVAQSPRYKIIEKRQSVAFWCNPISGHATLYWYQQILGQGPKLLIQFQNNGVVDDSQLPKDRFSAERLKGVDSTLKIQPAKLEDSAVYLCASSLGRDTEETQYFGPGTRLLVL.